The sample holds many counts of the clone carrying this T cell receptor (beta chain). Its cognate antigen is unknown. Carrying unique molecular identifiers, the cDNA also gained a universal primer site through template switching. TCRdb analysed the 5' RACE reads with MiXCR anew, one entry per CDR3 protein. Among some 600,000 distinct CDR3 sequences, roughly 7.2% were seen once, and the ten largest hold 1.5% to 2%. This entry is derived from a study of identical twins. Study-level results: Where out-of-frame alpha sequences were twin-shared, they showed excess low generation probability. The more abundant beta clonotypes in cord blood had fewer insertions, and memory repertoires did not show this. For out-of-frame beta sequences, excess twin sharing was weaker.

These data are also associated with another study on yellow fever vaccine responses in identical twins.

The sequenced sample was PBMCs. The TCR originated in a woman aged 18-30 years in good health.

DNA of the CDR3: TGCAGCGCCGCCGGGGGGGATGAGGACACTGAAGCTTTCTTT. Translated, it gives CSAAGGDEDTEAFF. The chain joins TRBV29-1 to TRBJ1-1; weak D call: TRBD1 (5 bases). CDR1 and CDR2 from the germline V gene are SQVTM and ANQGSEA. Trimming stripped 7 bases from V and 3 bases from J, with 18 bases between. This CDR3 spans 14 amino acids. The variable domain in full, completed from reference TRBV29-1 and TRBJ1-1, reads SAVISQKPSRDICQRGTSLTIQCQVDSQVTMMFWYRQQPGQSLTLIATANQGSEATYESGFVIDKFPISRPNLTFSTLTVSNMSPEDSSIYLCSAAGGDEDTEAFFGQGTRLTVV.